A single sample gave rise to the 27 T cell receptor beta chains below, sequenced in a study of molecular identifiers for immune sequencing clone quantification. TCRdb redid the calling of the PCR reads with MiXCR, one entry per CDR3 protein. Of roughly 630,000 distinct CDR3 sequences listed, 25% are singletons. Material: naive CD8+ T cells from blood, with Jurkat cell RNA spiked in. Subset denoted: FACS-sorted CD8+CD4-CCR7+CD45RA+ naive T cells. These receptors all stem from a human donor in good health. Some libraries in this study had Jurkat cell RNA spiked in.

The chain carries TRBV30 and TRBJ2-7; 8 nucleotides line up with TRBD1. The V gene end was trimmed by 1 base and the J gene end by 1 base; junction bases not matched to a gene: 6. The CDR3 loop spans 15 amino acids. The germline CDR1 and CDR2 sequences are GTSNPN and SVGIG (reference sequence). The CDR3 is CAWSARTGFSYEQYF. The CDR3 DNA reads TGTGCCTGGAGTGCCCGGACAGGGTTTTCCTACGAGCAGTACTTC.

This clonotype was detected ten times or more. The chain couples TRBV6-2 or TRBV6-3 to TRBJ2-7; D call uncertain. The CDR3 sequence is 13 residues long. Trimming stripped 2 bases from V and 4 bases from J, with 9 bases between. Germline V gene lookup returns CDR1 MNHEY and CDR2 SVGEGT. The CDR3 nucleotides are TGTGCCAGCAGTTACGGTTCGGGTTACGAGCAGTACTTC. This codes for CASSYGSGYEQYF.

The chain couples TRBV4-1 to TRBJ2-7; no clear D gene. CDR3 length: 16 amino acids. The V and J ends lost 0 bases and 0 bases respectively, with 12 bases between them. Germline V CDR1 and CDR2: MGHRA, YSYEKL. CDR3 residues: CASSQDRADFSYEQYF. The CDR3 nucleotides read TGCGCCAGCAGCCAAGATAGGGCAGATTTCTCCTACGAGCAGTACTTC.

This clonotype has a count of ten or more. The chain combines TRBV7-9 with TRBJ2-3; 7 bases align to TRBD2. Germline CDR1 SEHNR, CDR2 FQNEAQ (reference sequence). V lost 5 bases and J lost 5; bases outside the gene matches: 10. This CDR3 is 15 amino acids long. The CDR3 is CASSREAGAGDTQYF. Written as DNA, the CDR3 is TGTGCCAGCAGCCGAGAGGCGGGAGCGGGAGATACGCAGTATTTT.

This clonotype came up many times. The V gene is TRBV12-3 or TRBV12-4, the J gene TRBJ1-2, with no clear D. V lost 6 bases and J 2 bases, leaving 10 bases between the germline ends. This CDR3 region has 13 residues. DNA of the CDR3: TGTGCCAGCAGCCTTAATGTAAACTATGGCTACACCTTC. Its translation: CASSLNVNYGYTF.

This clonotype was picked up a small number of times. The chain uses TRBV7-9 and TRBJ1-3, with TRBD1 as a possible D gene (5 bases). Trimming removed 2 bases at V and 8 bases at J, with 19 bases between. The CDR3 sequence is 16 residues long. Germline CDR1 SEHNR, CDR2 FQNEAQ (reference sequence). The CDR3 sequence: CASSLRDPSTRDTIYF. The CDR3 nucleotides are TGTGCCAGCAGCTTAAGGGACCCCAGCACGCGGGACACCATATATTTT.

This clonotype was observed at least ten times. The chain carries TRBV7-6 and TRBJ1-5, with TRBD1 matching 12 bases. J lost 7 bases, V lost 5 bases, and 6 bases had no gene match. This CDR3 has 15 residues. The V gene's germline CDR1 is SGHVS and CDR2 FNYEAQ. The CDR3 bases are TGTGCCAGCAGCCTGGGACAGGGGGCTTACCAGCCCCAGCATTTT. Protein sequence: CASSLGQGAYQPQHF.

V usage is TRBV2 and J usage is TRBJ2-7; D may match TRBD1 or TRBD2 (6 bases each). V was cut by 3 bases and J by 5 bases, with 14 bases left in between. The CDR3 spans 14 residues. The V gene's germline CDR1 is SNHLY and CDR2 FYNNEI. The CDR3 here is CASSDLGGSNEQYF. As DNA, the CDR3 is TGTGCCAGCAGTGACTTAGGGGGGAGTAACGAGCAGTACTTC.

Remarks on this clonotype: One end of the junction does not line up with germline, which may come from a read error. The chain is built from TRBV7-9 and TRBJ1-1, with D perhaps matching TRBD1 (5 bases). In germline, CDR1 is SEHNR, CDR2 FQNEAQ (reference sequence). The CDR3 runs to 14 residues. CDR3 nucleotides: TGTGCCTGCAGCTTAGGGACCTTGGGCACTGAAGCTTTCTTT. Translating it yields CACSLGTLGTEAFF. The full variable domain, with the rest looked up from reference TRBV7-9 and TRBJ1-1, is DTGVSQNPRHKITKRGQNVTFRCDPISEHNRLYWYRQTLGQGPEFLTYFQNEAQLEKSRLLSDRFSAERPKGSFSTLEIQRTEQGDSAMYLCACSLGTLGTEAFFGQGTRLTVV.

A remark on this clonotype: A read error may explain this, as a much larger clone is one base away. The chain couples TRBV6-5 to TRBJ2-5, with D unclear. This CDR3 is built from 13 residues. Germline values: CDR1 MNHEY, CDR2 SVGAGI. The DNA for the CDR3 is TGTGCCAGCAGTTACGGACCCCAAGGGACCCAGTACTTC. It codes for CASSYGPQGTQYF.

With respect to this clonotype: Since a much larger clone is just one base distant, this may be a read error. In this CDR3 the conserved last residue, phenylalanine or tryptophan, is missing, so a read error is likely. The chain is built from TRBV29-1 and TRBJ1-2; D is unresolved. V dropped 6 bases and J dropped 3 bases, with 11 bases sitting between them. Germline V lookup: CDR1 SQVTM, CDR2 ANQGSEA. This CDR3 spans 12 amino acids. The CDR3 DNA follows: TGCAGCGTCGGGCAGGTTTACTATGGCTACACCGTC. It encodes CSVGQVYYGYTV.

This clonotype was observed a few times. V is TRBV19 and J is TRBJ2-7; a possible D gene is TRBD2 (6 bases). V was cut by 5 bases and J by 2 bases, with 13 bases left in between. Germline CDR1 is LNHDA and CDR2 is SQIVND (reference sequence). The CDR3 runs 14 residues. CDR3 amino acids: CASSWSSGTYEQYF. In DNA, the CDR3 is TGTGCCAGTAGTTGGAGTAGCGGCACCTACGAGCAGTACTTC.

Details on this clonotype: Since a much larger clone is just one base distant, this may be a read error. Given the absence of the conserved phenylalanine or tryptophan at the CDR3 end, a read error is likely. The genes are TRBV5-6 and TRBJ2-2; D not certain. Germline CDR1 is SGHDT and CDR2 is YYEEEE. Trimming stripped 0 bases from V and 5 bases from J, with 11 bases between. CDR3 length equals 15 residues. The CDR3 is CASSLASELTGELFL. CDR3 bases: TGTGCCAGCAGCTTGGCTTCAGAACTGACCGGGGAGCTGTTTTTA.

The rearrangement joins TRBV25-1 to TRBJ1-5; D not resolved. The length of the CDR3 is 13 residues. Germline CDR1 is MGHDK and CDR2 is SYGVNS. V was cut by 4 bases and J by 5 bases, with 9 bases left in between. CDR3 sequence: CASSAGLDQPQHF. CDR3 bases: TGTGCCAGCAGTGCAGGCCTTGATCAGCCCCAGCATTTT.

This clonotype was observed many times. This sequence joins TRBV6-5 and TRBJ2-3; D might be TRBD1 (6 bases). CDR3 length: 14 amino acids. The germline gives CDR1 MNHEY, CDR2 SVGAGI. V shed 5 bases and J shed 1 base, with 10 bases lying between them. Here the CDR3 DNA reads TGTGCCAGCAGTGTAAGACAGGGCACAGATACGCAGTATTTT. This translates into CASSVRQGTDTQYF.

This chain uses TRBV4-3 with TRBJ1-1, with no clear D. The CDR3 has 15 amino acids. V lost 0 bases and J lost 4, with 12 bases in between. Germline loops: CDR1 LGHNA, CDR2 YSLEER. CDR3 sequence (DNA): TGCGCCAGCAGCCAAGAAATTAAGGGTAGCACTGAAGCTTTCTTT. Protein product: CASSQEIKGSTEAFF.

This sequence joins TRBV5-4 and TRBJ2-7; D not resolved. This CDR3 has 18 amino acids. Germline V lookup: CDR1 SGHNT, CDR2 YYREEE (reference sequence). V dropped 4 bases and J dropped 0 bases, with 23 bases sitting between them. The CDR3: CASSDAFSAGGISYEQYF. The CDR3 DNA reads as TGTGCCAGCAGCGACGCTTTCTCCGCCGGTGGGATCTCCTACGAGCAGTACTTC.

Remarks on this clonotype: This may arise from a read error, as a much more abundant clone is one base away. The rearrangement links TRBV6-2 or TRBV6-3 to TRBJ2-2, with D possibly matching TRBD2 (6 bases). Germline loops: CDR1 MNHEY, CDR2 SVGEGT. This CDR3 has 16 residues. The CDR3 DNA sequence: TGTACCAGCAGCACCTACTCGGGAGCGAACACCGGGGAGCTGTTTTTT. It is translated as CTSSTYSGANTGELFF.

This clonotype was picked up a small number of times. In nucleotides, the CDR3 is TGTGCCAGCAGTTACTCGTCTAGCTTCGGCGGGGAGCTGTTTTTT. It yields the protein CASSYSSSFGGELFF. The chain joins TRBV6-5 to TRBJ2-2; perhaps TRBD2 as D (5 bases). The CDR3 contains 15 residues. The V gene's germline CDR1 is MNHEY and CDR2 SVGAGI. V lost 0 bases and J lost 7, with 12 bases in between.

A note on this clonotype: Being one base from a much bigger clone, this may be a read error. DNA for the CDR3: TGTGCCAGCAGAGACACGGGGGCAACTAATGATAAACTGTTTTTT. Translation: CASRDTGATNDKLFF. The chain joins TRBV7-8 to TRBJ1-4; possibly TRBD1 for D (6 bases). Per the germline V gene, CDR1 is SGHVS and CDR2 is FQNEAQ. The CDR3 covers 15 residues.

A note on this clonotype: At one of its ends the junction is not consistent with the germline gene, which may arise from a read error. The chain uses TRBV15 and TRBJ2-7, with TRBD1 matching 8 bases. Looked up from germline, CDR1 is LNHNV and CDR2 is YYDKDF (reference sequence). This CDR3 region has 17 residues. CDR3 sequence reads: CTTSRDQAGGEIYEQYF. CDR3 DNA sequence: TGTACCACCAGCAGAGATCAGGCAGGGGGCGAAATCTACGAGCAGTACTTC.

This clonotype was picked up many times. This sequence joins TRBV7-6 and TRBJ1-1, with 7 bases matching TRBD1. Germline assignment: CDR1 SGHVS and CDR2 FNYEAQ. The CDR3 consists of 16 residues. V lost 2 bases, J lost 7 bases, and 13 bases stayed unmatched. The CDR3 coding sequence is TGTGCCAGCAGCTTAAGGGGAGGGGGCGGGGAAGTTGAAGCTTTCTTT. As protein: CASSLRGGGGEVEAFF.

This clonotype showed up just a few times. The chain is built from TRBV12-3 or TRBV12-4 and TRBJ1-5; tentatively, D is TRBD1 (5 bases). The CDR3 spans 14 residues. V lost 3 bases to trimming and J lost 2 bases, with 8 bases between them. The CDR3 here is CASSLTVGNQPQHF. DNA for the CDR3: TGTGCCAGCAGTTTGACAGTGGGCAATCAGCCCCAGCATTTT.

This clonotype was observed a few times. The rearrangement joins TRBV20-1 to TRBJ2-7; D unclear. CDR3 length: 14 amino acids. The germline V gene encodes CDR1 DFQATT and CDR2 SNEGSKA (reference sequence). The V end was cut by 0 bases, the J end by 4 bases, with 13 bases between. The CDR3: CSARETNSNYEQYF. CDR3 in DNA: TGCAGTGCTAGAGAAACAAACTCCAATTACGAGCAGTACTTC.

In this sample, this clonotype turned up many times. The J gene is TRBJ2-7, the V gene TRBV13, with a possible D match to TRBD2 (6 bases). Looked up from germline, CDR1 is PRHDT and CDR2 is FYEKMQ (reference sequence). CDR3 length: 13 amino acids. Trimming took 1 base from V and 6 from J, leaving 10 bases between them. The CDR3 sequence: CASSLDLRGEQYF. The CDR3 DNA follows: TGTGCCAGCAGCTTAGACTTGCGGGGCGAGCAGTACTTC. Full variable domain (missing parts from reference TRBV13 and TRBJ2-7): AAGVIQSPRHLIKEKRETATLKCYPIPRHDTVYWYQQGPGQDPQFLISFYEKMQSDKGSIPDRFSAQQFSDYHSELNMSSLELGDSALYFCASSLDLRGEQYFGPGTRLTVT.

The CDR3 is CASSLEDTLTQYF. As DNA, the CDR3 is TGTGCCAGCAGCTTAGAGGACACCCTGACCCAGTACTTC. The chain combines TRBV7-9 with TRBJ2-5, with a possible D match to TRBD1 (5 bases). Trimming removed 1 base from V and 7 bases from J, with 10 bases in between. Per the germline V gene, CDR1 is SEHNR and CDR2 is FQNEAQ (reference sequence). The CDR3 covers 13 residues.

The CDR3 is CATSDPGLAGGPEDTQYF. DNA of the CDR3: TGTGCCACCAGTGACCCGGGACTAGCGGGAGGGCCGGAAGATACGCAGTATTTT. The chain recombines TRBV24-1 with TRBJ2-3; TRBD2 agrees at 16 bases. CDR3 length equals 18 residues. V lost 4 bases, J lost 5 bases, and 8 bases stayed unmatched. From germline, CDR1 is KGHDR and CDR2 SFDVKD.